The next 25 T cell receptor beta chains were all read from a single sample in a study of T cell responses to AZD1222 COVID-19 vaccine. Profiling relied on immunoSEQ multiplex PCR, and the TCRdb table lists in-frame clones only, not all of them. The profile covers 70,000 to 95,000 clones, with about 86% appearing a single time and less than 6.5% taken by the ten largest. The sample in question was peripheral blood, obtained 28 days after the second AZD1222 dose. The source of these receptors is an adult who received the AZD1222 COVID-19 vaccine.

This chain connects TRBV7-2 to TRBJ2-1; D remains unclear. This CDR3 is 16 amino acids long. Germline CDR1 reads SGHTA; CDR2 reads FQGNSA. Trimming pared 0 bases from V and 0 bases from J, leaving 9 bases between. This chain's CDR3 is CASSLAVGTSYNEQFF. The DNA of the CDR3 is TGTGCCAGCAGCTTAGCGGTGGGAACCTCCTACAATGAGCAGTTCTTC.

This clone was observed a handful of times. The chain recombines TRBV27 with TRBJ1-4; 7 bases map to TRBD1. This CDR3 region has 15 residues. Germline V gene lookup returns CDR1 MNHEY and CDR2 SMNVEV (reference sequence). Germline trimming cut 5 bases from V and 4 bases from J; bases unmatched to any gene: 7. The CDR3 sequence is CASSMTGSGNEKLFF. The DNA for the CDR3 is TGTGCCAGCAGTATGACAGGGTCAGGTAATGAAAAACTGTTTTTT.

This clone occurred a few times. The V call is TRBV5-4, the J call TRBJ2-7, with 7 bases lining up with TRBD2. CDR3 size: 15 residues. The junction had 9 bases not matched to a gene; V was cut back by 4 bases and J by 2 bases. The V gene's germline CDR1 is SGHNT and CDR2 YYREEE (reference sequence). The CDR3 nucleotides are TGTGCCAGCAGCACCCTCGGCGGGGGAACCTACGAGCAGTACTTC. Amino acid sequence: CASSTLGGGTYEQYF.

This chain uses TRBV30 with TRBJ1-5; D is unclear. Trimming pared 2 bases from V and 6 bases from J, leaving 8 bases between. The CDR3 is made up of 12 amino acids. Germline CDR1 is GTSNPN and CDR2 is SVGIG (reference sequence). In DNA, the CDR3 is TGTGCCTGGAGTTCTCCTAGTCAGCCCCAGCATTTT. As protein: CAWSSPSQPQHF.

This chain joins TRBV5-6 and TRBJ2-5; no clear D. Trimming cost V 2 bases and J 0 bases, with 11 bases left between them. Germline V gene lookup returns CDR1 SGHDT and CDR2 YYEEEE. This CDR3 has 15 amino acids. The CDR3 DNA reads TGTGCCAGCAGCTTTAGACCAACGTACCAAGAGACCCAGTACTTC. Translating gives CASSFRPTYQETQYF.

This clone was seen just once. The J gene is TRBJ2-5, the V gene TRBV10-1; D is possibly TRBD1 (6 bases). This CDR3 is 13 amino acids long. Looked up from germline, CDR1 is WNHNN and CDR2 is SYGVQD (reference sequence). The ends were cut back, 5 bases at V and 2 bases at J, with 9 bases in the middle. CDR3: CASSNGTQETQYF. In nucleotides, the CDR3 is TGCGCCAGCAGTAACGGGACACAAGAGACCCAGTACTTC.

The V call is TRBV4-1, the J call TRBJ1-2; D ambiguous. The germline V gene encodes CDR1 MGHRA and CDR2 YSYEKL. V shed 0 bases and J shed 3 bases, with 11 bases lying between them. There are 15 residues in the CDR3. The CDR3 nucleotides read TGCGCCAGCAGCCAAGATACAGCAACCTACTATGGCTACACCTTC. Translated, it gives CASSQDTATYYGYTF.

The chain is built from TRBV7-2 and TRBJ1-5; D may be TRBD1 (6 bases). The length of the CDR3 is 14 residues. The germline V and J ends were trimmed by 4 bases and 6 bases, with 13 bases remaining between them. CDR1 and CDR2 (germline): SGHTA, FQGNSA. The CDR3 DNA reads TGTGCCAGCAGCTCCGACAGGAGTATTCAGCCCCAGCATTTT. It is translated as CASSSDRSIQPQHF.

V gene TRBV5-6 combines with J gene TRBJ1-1, with D maybe TRBD1 (5 bases). Per the germline V gene, CDR1 is SGHDT and CDR2 is YYEEEE. CDR3 length: 15 residues. Between the trimmed V and J ends, which lost 0 bases and 1 base, there was a span of 10 bases. CDR3 region: CASSLAGDWNTEAFF. CDR3 bases: TGTGCCAGCAGCTTGGCGGGGGATTGGAACACTGAAGCTTTCTTT.

This clone has only one observation. This chain uses TRBV7-2 with TRBJ2-7; D perhaps matches TRBD2 (6 bases). Germline V lookup: CDR1 SGHTA, CDR2 FQGNSA. The CDR3 sequence is 14 residues long. Trimming cost V 5 bases and J 2 bases, with 13 bases left between them. The chain's CDR3 is CASSPGLRAYEQYF. CDR3 nucleotides: TGTGCCAGCAGCCCGGGACTTCGAGCCTACGAGCAGTACTTC. Together with reference TRBV7-2 and TRBJ2-7, the CDR3 gives the full variable domain: GAGVSQSPSNKVTEKGKDVELRCDPISGHTALYWYRQSLGQGLEFLIYFQGNSAPDKSGLPSDRFSAERTGGSVSTLTIQRTQQEDSAVYLCASSPGLRAYEQYFGPGTRLTVT.

This clone has a single count. This chain connects TRBV7-3 to TRBJ1-1, with TRBD1 as a possible D gene (5 bases). Trimming removed 4 bases from V and 1 base from J, with 7 bases in between. Germline V gene lookup returns CDR1 SGHTA and CDR2 FQGTGA. The CDR3 contains 13 residues. CDR3 sequence (DNA): TGTGCCAGCAGCTCTACAGGGAACACTGAAGCTTTCTTT. Amino acids: CASSSTGNTEAFF. Filled out from reference TRBV7-3 and TRBJ1-1, the complete variable domain reads GAGVSQTPSNKVTEKGKYVELRCDPISGHTALYWYRQSLGQGPEFLIYFQGTGAADDSGLPNDRFFAVRPEGSVSTLKIQRTERGDSAVYLCASSSTGNTEAFFGQGTRLTVV.

V is TRBV5-1 and J is TRBJ1-4; 7 bases are a match to TRBD1. CDR1 is SGHRS and CDR2 is YFSETQ in the germline V gene. This CDR3 spans 13 amino acids. The trim removed 2 bases at V and 5 bases at J, leaving 0 bases unmatched. CDR3: CASSLQGNEKLFF. In nucleotides, the CDR3 is TGCGCCAGCAGCTTACAGGGGAATGAAAAACTGTTTTTT.

The V gene is TRBV28, the J gene TRBJ1-4; D not certain. Trimming cost V 3 bases and J 4 bases, with 6 bases left between them. The CDR3 loop spans 13 amino acids. Germline V gives CDR1 MDHEN, CDR2 SYDVKM. This CDR3 is CASSFFNNEKLFF. The CDR3 coding sequence is TGTGCCAGCAGTTTTTTTAATAATGAAAAACTGTTTTTT.

The chain uses TRBV7-2 and TRBJ2-5, with D maybe TRBD1 (5 bases). Germline CDR1 is SGHTA and CDR2 is FQGNSA. V shed 3 bases and J shed 5 bases, with 13 bases lying between them. The CDR3 is 14 amino acids. CDR3 nucleotides: TGTGCCAGCAGCTTCCAGGGCCTCGGGGAGACCCAGTACTTC. Translating it yields CASSFQGLGETQYF.

This chain links TRBV6-2 or TRBV6-3 with TRBJ1-1, with D uncertain. CDR1 is MNHEY and CDR2 is SVGEGT in the germline V gene. Deletions cut 0 bases from V and 8 bases from J, with 16 bases between. This CDR3 spans 15 amino acids. The CDR3: CASSYSSHLGIEAFF. In DNA form, the CDR3 reads TGTGCCAGCAGTTACTCGAGCCACTTAGGGATAGAAGCTTTCTTT.

V is TRBV3-1 (or the pseudogene TRBV3-2) and J is TRBJ1-1; unclear D gene. Germline CDR1 reads LGHDT; CDR2 reads YNNKEL (reference sequence). The germline V and J ends were trimmed by 4 bases and 8 bases, with 11 bases remaining between them. The CDR3 is 12 amino acids. The chain's CDR3 is CASSLSPREAFF. The DNA of the CDR3 is TGTGCCAGCAGCCTCTCCCCCAGGGAAGCTTTCTTT.

V usage is TRBV7-2 and J usage is TRBJ2-3, with TRBD2 identical over 8 bases. CDR3 length: 17 residues. Per the germline V gene, CDR1 is SGHTA and CDR2 is FQGNSA. V dropped 3 bases and J dropped 3; count of bases not matched to a gene: 11. The CDR3 coding sequence is TGTGCCAGCAGCTTCTCCAGCGGGAGAGCTGTAACAGATACGCAGTATTTT. Its translation: CASSFSSGRAVTDTQYF.

This clone came up a few times. V and J are TRBV19 and TRBJ2-7, with D perhaps assigned TRBD1 or TRBD2 (5 bases each). V shed 3 bases and J shed 4 bases, with 13 bases lying between them. Germline CDR1 reads LNHDA; CDR2 reads SQIVND (reference sequence). This CDR3 is 14 amino acids long. In DNA, the CDR3 is TGTGCCAGTAGTATCGGGGCGGCTGATTACGAGCAGTACTTC. This encodes CASSIGAADYEQYF.

This clone turned up a few times. The chain is built from TRBV2 and TRBJ1-6, with TRBD1 identical over 11 bases. Trimming removed 4 bases from V and 7 bases from J; junction bases left unmatched: 3. The CDR3 spans 15 residues. Germline V gives CDR1 SNHLY, CDR2 FYNNEI. CDR3 amino acids: CASSGDRGRNSPLHF. CDR3 nucleotide sequence: TGTGCCAGCAGTGGGGACAGGGGGAGGAATTCACCCCTCCACTTT.

The rearrangement uses TRBV11-3 and TRBJ2-2, with D possibly being TRBD1 (6 bases). Trimming removed 1 base at V and 3 bases at J, with 15 bases between. CDR3 size: 17 residues. Looked up from germline, CDR1 is SGHNT and CDR2 is YENEEA. Here the CDR3 reads CASSLVGGDTHTGELFF. The CDR3 nucleotides are TGTGCCAGCAGCTTAGTAGGGGGTGACACCCACACCGGGGAGCTGTTTTTT.

The chain joins TRBV7-8 to TRBJ2-5, with 10 bases identical to TRBD2. Germline V gives CDR1 SGHVS, CDR2 FQNEAQ. The CDR3 is 17 amino acids. Germline trimming cut 1 base from V and 2 bases from J; bases unmatched to any gene: 7. The CDR3 here is CASSLGQTLAGQETQYF. Written as DNA, the CDR3 is TGTGCCAGCAGCTTAGGACAGACACTAGCGGGGCAAGAGACCCAGTACTTC.

This chain connects TRBV7-9 to TRBJ1-5, with D maybe TRBD1 (5 bases). The germline gives CDR1 SEHNR, CDR2 FQNEAQ (reference sequence). V was shortened by 5 bases and J by 0 bases, with 11 bases between the two germline ends. The CDR3 is 15 residues long. CDR3 DNA: TGTGCCAGCAGCCCGGGGACGTATAGCAATCAGCCCCAGCATTTT. Its translation: CASSPGTYSNQPQHF.

This clone was seen more than once but under ten times. The chain is built from TRBV10-2 and TRBJ2-1, with TRBD2 matching 14 bases. The length of the CDR3 is 18 residues. The germline V gene encodes CDR1 WSHSY and CDR2 SAAADI. The V gene end was trimmed by 3 bases and the J gene end by 0 bases; junction bases not matched to a gene: 4. Here the CDR3 DNA reads TGCGCCAGCAGTGACTTGGGACTAGCGGGAGTCTCCTACAATGAGCAGTTCTTC. This encodes CASSDLGLAGVSYNEQFF.

The V call is TRBV2, the J call TRBJ2-1; 8 nucleotides agree with TRBD2. This CDR3 spans 14 amino acids. V trimming: 4 bases; J trimming: 6 bases; junction bases outside the gene matches: 5. Germline CDR1 is SNHLY and CDR2 is FYNNEI. CDR3 in amino acids: CASSASGWGNEQFF. CDR3 bases: TGTGCCAGCAGTGCTAGCGGGTGGGGCAATGAGCAGTTCTTC.

The rearrangement links TRBV7-2 to TRBJ2-1; weak D call: TRBD2 (5 bases). This CDR3 spans 14 amino acids. CDR1 is SGHTA and CDR2 is FQGNSA in the germline V gene. V gave up 5 bases and J gave up 12 bases, with 20 bases separating them. CDR3 nucleotide sequence: TGTGCCAGCAGCGAGGCGAGCGGCGGGTTTCGGCAGTTCTTC. This encodes CASSEASGGFRQFF.